The 29 T cell receptor beta chains reported below all come from one sample, sequenced in a study of blood T cell repertoires in COVID-19. TCRdb keeps only in-frame clones here, not all; method: immunoSEQ multiplex PCR. Among over 200,000 clones listed, 89% were seen once. The sequenced sample was peripheral blood. The receptors stem from a man in his 60s who had recovered from COVID-19.

The chain recombines TRBV4-2 with TRBJ2-5; 14 nucleotides agree with TRBD2. Germline V gene data show CDR1 as LGHNA and CDR2 as YNFKEQ. The CDR3 spans 17 residues. V dropped 2 bases and J dropped 0; count of bases not matched to a gene: 2. CDR3 sequence reads: CASSQRTSGGHQETQYF. In DNA form, the CDR3 reads TGTGCCAGCAGCCAACGGACTAGCGGGGGGCACCAAGAGACCCAGTACTTC.

This clone was seen ten or more times. V usage is TRBV10-3 and J usage is TRBJ1-3, with TRBD1 matching 8 bases. The V gene's germline CDR1 is ENHRY and CDR2 SYGVKD. V lost 9 bases and J lost 3; bases outside the gene matches: 13. CDR3 length: 16 amino acids. Here the CDR3 DNA reads TGTGCCATTGGGAAACAGGGGGGATTCGTTGGAAACACCATATATTTT. It yields the protein CAIGKQGGFVGNTIYF.

This chain links TRBV29-1 with TRBJ2-1; 7 positions match TRBD2. V was clipped by 0 bases and J by 0 bases; unmatched bases: 5. The CDR3 is 16 amino acids. CDR1 and CDR2 from the germline V gene are SQVTM and ANQGSEA. This CDR3 is CSVEEGTGGSYNEQFF. CDR3 DNA sequence: TGCAGCGTTGAAGAGGGAACGGGAGGCTCCTACAATGAGCAGTTCTTC.

The chain employs TRBV6-5 and TRBJ2-7; 9 bases align to TRBD2. The CDR3 spans 14 residues. Unmatched junction bases numbered 9, after V lost 10 bases and J lost 2 bases. Germline lookup yields CDR1 MNHEY and CDR2 SVGAGI. CDR3 sequence: CATHTGLAPYEQYF. For the CDR3, the DNA is TGTGCCACCCACACGGGACTAGCACCCTACGAGCAGTACTTC.

V usage is TRBV15 and J usage is TRBJ2-2, with 7 bases lining up with TRBD1. Germline V gene sequence: CDR1 LNHNV, CDR2 YYDKDF (reference sequence). J lost 1 base, V lost 3 bases, and 5 bases had no gene match. The CDR3 runs 16 residues. CDR3 coding DNA: TGTGCCACCAGCAGGACGAGGGGGCGGAACACCGGGGAGCTGTTTTTT. Protein sequence: CATSRTRGRNTGELFF.

This clone was observed once. J is TRBJ1-1 and V is TRBV24-1; the D gene is possibly TRBD1 (5 bases). The V and J ends lost 9 bases and 5 bases respectively, with 9 bases between them. The germline gives CDR1 KGHDR, CDR2 SFDVKD. This CDR3 contains 11 residues. This CDR3 reads CATSGGTEAFF. In DNA form, the CDR3 reads TGTGCCACCTCCGGGGGTACTGAAGCTTTCTTT.

The genes are TRBV5-4 and TRBJ2-3; 10 positions agree with TRBD2. Trimming took 0 bases from V and 10 from J; bases not matched to a gene: 8. This CDR3 has 15 amino acids. Per the germline V gene, CDR1 is SGHNT and CDR2 is YYREEE (reference sequence). Here the CDR3 reads CASSLGGTSAFSQYF. CDR3 nucleotides: TGTGCCAGCAGCTTGGGCGGGACTAGCGCCTTTTCGCAGTATTTT.

The CDR3 region has the DNA TGTGCCAGCAGCGGACTAGCGCTCCTAGATACGCAGTATTTT. This sequence encodes CASSGLALLDTQYF. The chain couples TRBV27 to TRBJ2-3; TRBD2 matches at 9 bases. Germline assignment: CDR1 MNHEY and CDR2 SMNVEV (reference sequence). Germline trimming cut 6 bases from V and 5 bases from J; bases unmatched to any gene: 6. The CDR3 totals 14 residues.

V and J are TRBV10-2 and TRBJ2-7; 7 nucleotides match TRBD2. The CDR3 runs to 13 residues. The junction had 5 bases not matched to a gene; V was cut back by 8 bases and J by 1 base. Germline V gene lookup returns CDR1 WSHSY and CDR2 SAAADI. DNA of the CDR3: TGCGCCAGCCTTTCTAGCGGATCCTACGAGCAGTACTTC. Translation gives CASLSSGSYEQYF.

This clone was seen a handful of times. This chain uses TRBV19 with TRBJ1-2; D is undetermined. The CDR3 contains 13 residues. Germline V gene sequence: CDR1 LNHDA, CDR2 SQIVND (reference sequence). V gave up 7 bases and J gave up 5 bases, with 14 bases separating them. The CDR3 region has the DNA TGTGCCAGTAAGGCGCTGGCGGGGTATGGCTACACCTTC. It encodes CASKALAGYGYTF. Complete variable domain (other parts from reference TRBV19 and TRBJ1-2): DGGITQSPKYLFRKEGQNVTLSCEQNLNHDAMYWYRQDPGQGLRLIYYSQIVNDFQKGDIAEGYSVSREKKESFPLTVTSAQKNPTAFYLCASKALAGYGYTFGSGTRLTVV.

The chain has TRBV25-1 and TRBJ1-2, with TRBD1 identical over 9 bases. The V and J ends lost 3 bases and 4 bases, in that order; junction bases with no gene match: 9. Germline V gene lookup returns CDR1 MGHDK and CDR2 SYGVNS. This CDR3 is 16 amino acids long. The CDR3 loop reads CASSDVGQGYVYGYTF. The CDR3 DNA is TGTGCCAGCAGTGACGTGGGACAGGGATATGTCTATGGCTACACCTTC.

The chain uses TRBV7-6 and TRBJ2-1, with TRBD2 matching over 8 bases. CDR1 is SGHVS, CDR2 FNYEAQ, per germline. The CDR3 sequence is 16 residues long. The V gene end was trimmed by 5 bases and the J gene end by 3 bases; junction bases not matched to a gene: 9. The CDR3 DNA follows: TGTGCCAGCAGCCGAGCCGGGACTAGTCTCTACAATGAGCAGTTCTTC. Translating gives CASSRAGTSLYNEQFF.

This chain uses TRBV24-1 with TRBJ2-5, with 7 bases lining up with TRBD2. The CDR3 covers 15 residues. Trimming at V came to 2 bases and at J to 5 bases, leaving 7 bases not matched to a gene. Germline lookup yields CDR1 KGHDR and CDR2 SFDVKD. The chain's CDR3 is CATSDSRTRPETQYF. DNA of the CDR3: TGTGCCACCAGTGATTCTCGGACTAGGCCGGAGACCCAGTACTTC.

The V call is TRBV3-1 (or the pseudogene TRBV3-2), the J call TRBJ2-3; 11 bases are a match to TRBD2. V dropped 2 bases and J dropped 8; count of bases not matched to a gene: 9. The germline V gene encodes CDR1 LGHDT and CDR2 YNNKEL (reference sequence). The CDR3 spans 16 residues. The CDR3 is CASSQLAGGLLGTQYF. The DNA of the CDR3 is TGTGCCAGCAGCCAACTAGCGGGGGGACTTCTCGGTACGCAGTATTTT.

The V call is TRBV6-2 or TRBV6-3, the J call TRBJ1-4; 7 bases align to TRBD1. CDR1 and CDR2 (germline): MNHEY, SVGEGT. The J segment lost 8 bases and the V segment lost 6 bases, leaving 9 bases of the junction unmatched. The CDR3 covers 14 residues. The CDR3 coding sequence is TGTGCCAGCAGCCACGGACAGGCCGGCGAAAAACTGTTTTTT. Its protein product is CASSHGQAGEKLFF.

V usage is TRBV7-3 and J usage is TRBJ1-6; TRBD1 aligns across 7 bases. This CDR3 has 14 amino acids. V gave up 3 bases and J gave up 10 bases; unmatched junction bases: 6. CDR1 is SGHTA, CDR2 FQGTGA, per germline. The CDR3 spells CASSLGGQPSPLHF. In DNA, the CDR3 is TGTGCCAGCAGCTTGGGGGGACAGCCGTCACCCCTCCACTTT.

The chain links TRBV13 to TRBJ2-5; D may be TRBD1 (6 bases). Looked up from germline, CDR1 is PRHDT and CDR2 is FYEKMQ (reference sequence). The CDR3 has 16 residues. Deletions cut 4 bases from V and 4 bases from J, with 19 bases between. The CDR3 protein is CASSSTNGPRGETQYF. The DNA for the CDR3 is TGTGCCAGCAGCTCCACTAACGGGCCCAGGGGAGAGACCCAGTACTTC.

The rearrangement links TRBV4-3 to TRBJ1-5; no definite D call. The CDR3 length is 15 residues. V was clipped by 10 bases and J by 1 base, with 17 bases between them. Per germline, CDR1 LGHNA and CDR2 YSLEER. The CDR3 is CATSTGWPSNQPQHF. Written as DNA, the CDR3 is TGCGCCACCTCCACCGGGTGGCCAAGCAATCAGCCCCAGCATTTT.

This sequence joins TRBV7-3 and TRBJ2-5; 10 bases match TRBD2. CDR1 is SGHTA, CDR2 FQGTGA, per germline. The V gene end was trimmed by 5 bases and the J gene end by 4 bases; junction bases not matched to a gene: 4. The CDR3 has 14 amino acids. CDR3 loop: CASSPAGGRETQYF. The CDR3 DNA follows: TGTGCCAGCAGCCCAGCGGGAGGGAGAGAGACCCAGTACTTC.

The rearrangement links TRBV29-1 to TRBJ2-1, with 8 nucleotides matching TRBD1. The CDR3 length is 14 residues. With 3 bases clipped from V and 6 bases from J, the junction kept 7 bases outside the gene matches. CDR1 and CDR2 from the germline V gene are SQVTM and ANQGSEA. CDR3 nucleotide sequence: TGCAGCGTTGACTGGACAGGGCAGCGCAATGAGCAGTTCTTC. Protein: CSVDWTGQRNEQFF.

The J gene is TRBJ1-2, the V gene TRBV12-5, with 8 bases lining up with TRBD1. Germline V gives CDR1 LGHNT, CDR2 FRNRAP. CDR3 length equals 15 residues. The V gene end was trimmed by 4 bases and the J gene end by 8 bases; junction bases not matched to a gene: 12. Written as DNA, the CDR3 is TGTGCTAGTGGTTCGGGACAGGTTATTGTCAGGGGCTACACCTTC. This gives the protein CASGSGQVIVRGYTF.

V gene TRBV28 combines with J gene TRBJ1-2; 8 nucleotides agree with TRBD1. The CDR3 extends over 13 amino acids. V shed 2 bases and J 8 bases; nucleotides not matched to a gene: 4. Germline values: CDR1 MDHEN, CDR2 SYDVKM. CDR3 loop: CASSLDRGGGYTF. CDR3 coding DNA: TGTGCCAGCAGTTTAGACAGGGGAGGCGGCTACACCTTC.

This clone was recorded only once. The V and J genes are TRBV6-5 and TRBJ1-2; D gene ambiguous. Germline V gene lookup returns CDR1 MNHEY and CDR2 SVGAGI. V was cut by 6 bases and J by 10 bases, with 18 bases left in between. The CDR3 has 13 residues. The CDR3 reads CASREPGSTVYTF. The CDR3 region has the DNA TGTGCCAGCAGGGAGCCGGGATCAACGGTCTACACCTTC.

This chain joins TRBV6-2 or TRBV6-3 and TRBJ2-1; the match to TRBD1 covers 9 bases. Germline V gives CDR1 MNHEY, CDR2 SVGEGT. There are 17 residues in the CDR3. Trimming cost V 6 bases and J 7 bases; bases outside gene matches: 16. CDR3 sequence (DNA): TGTGCCAGCAGCCCTCGTGTGAGGACAGGGGTGAGGAATGAGCAGTTCTTC. Translated, it gives CASSPRVRTGVRNEQFF.

The chain is built from TRBV27 and TRBJ2-2, with D possibly TRBD1 on 5 matching bases. V gave up 6 bases and J gave up 1 base, with 9 bases separating them. Germline V gives CDR1 MNHEY, CDR2 SMNVEV (reference sequence). This CDR3 has 14 residues. The CDR3 nucleotides are TGTGCCAGCAGGGTCACAGGGAACACCGGGGAGCTGTTTTTT. Translating gives CASRVTGNTGELFF.

A word on this clone: Distinct nucleotide sequences in the sample also encode this CDR3. CDR3 sequence: CASSYSGGGQPQHF. As DNA, the CDR3 is TGTGCCAGCAGTTACAGTGGGGGGGGTCAGCCCCAGCATTTT. The chain joins TRBV6-6 to TRBJ1-5, with a possible D match to TRBD1 (5 bases). The V gene's germline CDR1 is MNHNY and CDR2 SVGAGI (reference sequence). The CDR3 runs to 14 residues. V was trimmed by 2 bases and J by 6 bases, leaving 11 bases between them.

The CDR3 DNA is TGTGCCAGCAGCCGGACAGGGGATCGCTACGAGCAGTACTTC. As protein: CASSRTGDRYEQYF. The chain has TRBV7-9 and TRBJ2-7; 9 nucleotides agree with TRBD1. Germline lookup yields CDR1 SEHNR and CDR2 FQNEAQ (reference sequence). J gave up 3 bases and V 5 bases, and 5 bases lay outside the gene matches. The CDR3 has 14 amino acids.

The chain links TRBV9 to TRBJ2-1; 8 positions match TRBD2. J lost 5 bases, V lost 6 bases, and 13 bases had no gene match. Germline-derived CDR1 and CDR2 are SGDLS and YYNGEE. The CDR3 extends over 16 amino acids. The CDR3, as DNA: TGTGCCAGCACCCCCAGAGCGGGGGATATAAACAATGAGCAGTTCTTC. Translation: CASTPRAGDINNEQFF.

The rearrangement uses TRBV19 and TRBJ1-1; 8 bases align to TRBD1. In germline, CDR1 is LNHDA, CDR2 SQIVND (reference sequence). The CDR3 length is 14 residues. J was trimmed by 1 base and V by 4 bases; bases with no gene match: 2. The CDR3 sequence is CASSRTGSNTEAFF. The CDR3 DNA follows: TGTGCCAGTAGTAGGACAGGGTCGAACACTGAAGCTTTCTTT. Full variable domain (missing parts from reference TRBV19 and TRBJ1-1): DGGITQSPKYLFRKEGQNVTLSCEQNLNHDAMYWYRQDPGQGLRLIYYSQIVNDFQKGDIAEGYSVSREKKESFPLTVTSAQKNPTAFYLCASSRTGSNTEAFFGQGTRLTVV.